The 10 T cell receptor beta chains presented below share a single source sample, sequenced in a study of blood T cells in healthy people across ages. The use of a sample-barcoded 5' primer and a J-beta primer mix characterized a second PCR of roughly 6 to 11 cycles. TCRdb reprocessed the 5' RACE reads with MiXCR, giving one entry per CDR3 protein. The sample consists of hundreds of thousands of distinct CDR3 sequences, around half of them appearing once. Sequencing was carried out using blood. The receptor source for this set is a woman in her sixties in good health.

V is TRBV4-2 and J is TRBJ2-5; 7 bases align to TRBD1. The J call could be wrong; TRBJ2-7 is a better fit for the DNA end. This CDR3 spans 14 amino acids. Germline V gene data show CDR1 as LGHNA and CDR2 as YNFKEQ. DNA for the CDR3: TGTGCCAGCAGCCAAGTACGACAGGGCTACGAGCAGTACTTC. Its translation: CASSQVRQGYEQYF.

The CDR3 coding sequence is TGTGCCAGCAGTTATGAGGGGCCAACCTCCTACGAGCAGTACTTC. Its translation is CASSYEGPTSYEQYF. The chain has TRBV6-5 and TRBJ2-7; D is perhaps TRBD1 or TRBD2 (5 bases each). Germline CDR1 MNHEY, CDR2 SVGAGI. Trimming took 3 bases from V and 0 from J, leaving 12 bases between them. The CDR3 totals 15 residues.

The J gene is TRBJ2-5, the V gene TRBV4-1; D unresolved. The CDR3 runs 14 residues. V gave up 1 base and J gave up 4 bases, with 10 bases separating them. The germline V gene encodes CDR1 MGHRA and CDR2 YSYEKL. DNA of the CDR3: TGCGCCAGCAGCCAAGGGGGTACTACAGAGACCCAGTACTTC. Its translation: CASSQGGTTETQYF.

The chain carries TRBV7-6 and TRBJ2-5; no firm D call. CDR3 length: 13 amino acids. Germline-derived CDR1 and CDR2 are SGHVS and FNYEAQ. The germline V and J ends were trimmed by 4 bases and 7 bases, with 13 bases remaining between them. Here the CDR3 reads CASSSGSLGTQYF. CDR3 coding DNA: TGTGCCAGCAGCTCTGGGTCGTTAGGGACCCAGTACTTC.

V gene TRBV25-1 combines with J gene TRBJ1-6; 7 bases align to TRBD1. CDR1 is MGHDK and CDR2 is SYGVNS in the germline V gene. The V gene end was trimmed by 4 bases and the J gene end by 14 bases; junction bases not matched to a gene: 8. The CDR3 spans 13 residues. The CDR3 DNA sequence: TGTGCCAGCAGTGGACAGGGAGTAGGCACCCTCCACTTT. Amino acid sequence: CASSGQGVGTLHF.

This clonotype has a handful of counts. The V and J genes are TRBV20-1 and TRBJ2-2, with D tentatively TRBD1 or TRBD2 (5 bases each). The V gene lost 7 bases and the J gene lost 1 base, with 10 bases spanning the gap. The length of the CDR3 is 13 residues. Germline V gene sequence: CDR1 DFQATT, CDR2 SNEGSKA (reference sequence). This CDR3 reads CSGRGENTGELFF. In nucleotides, the CDR3 is TGCAGTGGGAGAGGGGAGAACACCGGGGAGCTGTTTTTT.

In this sample, this clonotype turned up a few times. The chain has TRBV12-5 and TRBJ2-5, with D maybe TRBD1 (7 bases). Germline assignment: CDR1 LGHNT and CDR2 FRNRAP. V lost 3 bases, J lost 5 bases, and 13 bases lay in between. CDR3 length equals 14 residues. CDR3 sequence: CASGLGGGSETQYF. DNA for the CDR3: TGTGCTAGTGGTTTAGGAGGGGGCAGCGAGACCCAGTACTTC.

This clonotype was seen only a few times. This chain connects TRBV4-3 to TRBJ2-7; D is perhaps TRBD1 (5 bases). This CDR3 has 15 amino acids. Per the germline V gene, CDR1 is LGHNA and CDR2 is YSLEER. V lost 1 base, J lost 3 bases, and 13 bases lay in between. The CDR3 loop reads CASSQAATEVYEQYF. CDR3 sequence (DNA): TGCGCCAGCAGCCAAGCGGCGACAGAAGTCTACGAGCAGTACTTC.

The CDR3 sequence: CASRVTGDEQYF. The CDR3 DNA sequence: TGTGCCAGCAGAGTAACAGGAGACGAGCAGTACTTC. The rearrangement joins TRBV12-3 or TRBV12-4 to TRBJ2-7; tentatively, D is TRBD1 (5 bases). The ends were cut back, 6 bases at V and 5 bases at J, with 11 bases in the middle. This CDR3 contains 12 residues.

This clonotype occurred a few times. In DNA form, the CDR3 reads TGCGCCAGCAGGGCCGGGGGGTCCCACGAGCAGTACTTC. This sequence encodes CASRAGGSHEQYF. The chain couples TRBV5-1 to TRBJ2-7, with 7 bases that match TRBD2. The germline CDR1 and CDR2 sequences are SGHRS and YFSETQ. This CDR3 has 13 residues. V was clipped by 5 bases and J by 5 bases; unmatched bases: 7.